Reported below is one T cell receptor beta chain. Its antigen is not known. Trimming shortened V by 2 bases and J by 3 bases, and 10 bases separated the two germline ends. The CDR3 length is 14 residues. Germline V CDR1 and CDR2: MNHEY, SMNVEV (reference sequence). Through a sample-barcoded 5' primer and a J-beta primer mix, a second PCR was run for 7 to 11 cycles. Each single sample gave us at least 3 million CDR3-containing paired-end reads. TCRdb passed the 5' RACE reads through MiXCR, listing each CDR3 protein once. This table has approximately 1,700,000 distinct CDR3 sequences, about two fifths appearing once. Healthy individuals of Caucasian origin from Russia, aged roughly 6 to 90, served as donors. The sample is drawn from a study of blood T cells in healthy people across ages. At the level of the study: Template switching picked up about one barcoded beta molecule for each two T cells.

Findings and caveats of the study: More naive CD4+ cells and higher diversity marked long-lived donors relative to aged donors.

What was sequenced was blood. This clonotype originated in a human donor in good health. The rearrangement links TRBV27 to TRBJ1-2; D not resolved. This CDR3 is CASSLMADYYGYTF. The DNA of the CDR3 is TGTGCCAGCAGTTTAATGGCAGACTACTATGGCTACACCTTC.